The clone carrying this T cell receptor (beta chain) was detected a few times. The antigen is not known. Through a sample-barcoded 5' primer and a J-beta primer mix, a second PCR was run for 7 to 11 cycles. The template-switch adaptor was a 5' adaptor with 12 random nucleotides. It tagged each cDNA molecule. TCRdb called the 5' RACE reads again in MiXCR, with one record for every CDR3 protein. The sample lists roughly 1.6 million distinct CDR3 sequences, about 31% seen once, with about 10% in the top ten. The data are from a study of blood T cells in healthy people across ages. Study-wide points: It was the long-lived donors that had more naive CD4+ cells and higher diversity than aged donors.

With 5 bases clipped from V and 8 bases from J, the junction kept 7 bases outside the gene matches. Germline V gene sequence: CDR1 MNHNY, CDR2 SVGAGI (reference sequence). The CDR3 is 13 amino acids. Material for sequencing was blood. The chain recombines TRBV6-6 with TRBJ1-2, with TRBD1 identical over 8 bases. The origin of this receptor is a woman aged 30 to 39 in good health. CDR3 region: CASSPASGGGYTF. In DNA, the CDR3 is TGTGCCAGCAGTCCGGCTTCAGGGGGCGGCTACACCTTC.